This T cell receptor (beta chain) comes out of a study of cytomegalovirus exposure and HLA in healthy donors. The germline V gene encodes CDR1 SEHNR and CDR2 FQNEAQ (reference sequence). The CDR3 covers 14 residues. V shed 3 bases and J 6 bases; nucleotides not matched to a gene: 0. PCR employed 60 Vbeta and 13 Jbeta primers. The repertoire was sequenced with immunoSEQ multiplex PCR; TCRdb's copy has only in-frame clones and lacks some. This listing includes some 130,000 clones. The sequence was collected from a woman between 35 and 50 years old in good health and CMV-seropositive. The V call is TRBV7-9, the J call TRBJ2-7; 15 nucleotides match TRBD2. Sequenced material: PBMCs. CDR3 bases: TGTGCCAGCAGCTTGGGACTAGCGGGAGGCGAGCAGTACTTC. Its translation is CASSLGLAGGEQYF.